This T cell receptor (beta chain) was observed in a study of blood T cell repertoires in COVID-19. Study context: COVID-19 samples collected from the United States, Italy and Spain covered acute and convalescent phases. Nucleic acid was either cDNA or gDNA, and it came from T cells, B-cell-depleted T cells, or PBMCs.

Authors' methods: How many nucleated cells were present was estimated from reference gene primer amplification. Profiled with immunoSEQ multiplex PCR; TCRdb holds only in-frame clones, not every one. The V and J calls and the clone size are those of that table, but D and trimming were determined from the DNA. The sample holds tens of thousands of clones, 80% to 90% seen once. The CDR3 spans 14 residues. CDR1 and CDR2 from the germline V gene are MGHRA and YSYEKL. V gave up 3 bases and J gave up 6 bases; unmatched junction bases: 7. Sequencing input: peripheral blood. The V and J genes are TRBV4-1 and TRBJ1-1; 7 bases line up with TRBD1. This sequence originates from a woman in her 70s with acute or convalescent COVID-19. CDR3 residues: CASSHLTGWAEAFF. The CDR3 DNA reads TGCGCCAGCAGCCACCTGACAGGGTGGGCTGAAGCTTTCTTT.